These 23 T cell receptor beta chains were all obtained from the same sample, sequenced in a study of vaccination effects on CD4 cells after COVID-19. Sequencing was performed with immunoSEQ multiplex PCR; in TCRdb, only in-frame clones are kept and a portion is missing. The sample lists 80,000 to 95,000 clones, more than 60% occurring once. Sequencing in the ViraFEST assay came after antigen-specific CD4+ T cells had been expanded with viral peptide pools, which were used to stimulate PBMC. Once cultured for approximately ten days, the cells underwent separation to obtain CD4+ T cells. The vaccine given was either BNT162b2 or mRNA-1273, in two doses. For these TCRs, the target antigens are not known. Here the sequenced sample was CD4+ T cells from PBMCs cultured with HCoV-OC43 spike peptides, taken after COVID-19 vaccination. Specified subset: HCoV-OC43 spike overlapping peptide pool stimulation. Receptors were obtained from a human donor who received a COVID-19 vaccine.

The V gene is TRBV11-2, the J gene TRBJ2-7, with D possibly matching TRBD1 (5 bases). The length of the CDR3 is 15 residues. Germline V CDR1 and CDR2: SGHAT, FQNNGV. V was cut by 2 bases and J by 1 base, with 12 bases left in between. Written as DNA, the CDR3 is TGTGCCAGCAGCTTAACAGGTGTTGGATCCTACGAGCAGTACGTC. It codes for CASSLTGVGSYEQYV.

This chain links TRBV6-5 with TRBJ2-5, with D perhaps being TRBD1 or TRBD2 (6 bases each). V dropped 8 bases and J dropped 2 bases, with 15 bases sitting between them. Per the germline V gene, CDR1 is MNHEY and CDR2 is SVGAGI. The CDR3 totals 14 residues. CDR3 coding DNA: TGTGCCAGCGCATCAAGGGGGGAGCAAGAGACCCAGTACTTC. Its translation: CASASRGEQETQYF.

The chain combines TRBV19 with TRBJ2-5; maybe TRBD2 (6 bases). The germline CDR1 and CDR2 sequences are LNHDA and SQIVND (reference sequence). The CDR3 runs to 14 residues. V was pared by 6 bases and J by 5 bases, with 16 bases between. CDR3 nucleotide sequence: TGTGCCAGTAGCCATCGGGGGTCGGGGGAGACCCAGTACTTC. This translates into CASSHRGSGETQYF. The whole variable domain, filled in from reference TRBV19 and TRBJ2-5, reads DGGITQSPKYLFRKEGQNVTLSCEQNLNHDAMYWYRQDPGQGLRLIYYSQIVNDFQKGDIAEGYSVSREKKESFPLTVTSAQKNPTAFYLCASSHRGSGETQYFGPGTRLLVL.

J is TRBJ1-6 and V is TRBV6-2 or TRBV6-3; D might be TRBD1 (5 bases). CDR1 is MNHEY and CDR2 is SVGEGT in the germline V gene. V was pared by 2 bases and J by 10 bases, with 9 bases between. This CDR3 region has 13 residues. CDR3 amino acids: CASSYGTGSPLHF. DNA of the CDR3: TGTGCCAGCAGTTACGGGACCGGGTCACCCCTCCACTTT.

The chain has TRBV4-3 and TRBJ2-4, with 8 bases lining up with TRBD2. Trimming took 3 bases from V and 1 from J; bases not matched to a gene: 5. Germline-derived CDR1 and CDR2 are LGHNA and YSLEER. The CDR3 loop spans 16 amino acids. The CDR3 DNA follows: TGCGCCAGCAGCCAGGGAGCGGGGGTTGCCAAAAACATTCAGTACTTC. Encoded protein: CASSQGAGVAKNIQYF.

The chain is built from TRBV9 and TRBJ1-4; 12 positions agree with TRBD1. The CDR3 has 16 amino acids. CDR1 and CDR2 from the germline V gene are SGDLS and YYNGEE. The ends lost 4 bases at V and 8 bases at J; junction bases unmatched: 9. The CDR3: CASSPGQGARVEKLFF. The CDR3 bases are TGTGCCAGCAGCCCGGGACAGGGGGCAAGAGTGGAAAAACTGTTTTTT.

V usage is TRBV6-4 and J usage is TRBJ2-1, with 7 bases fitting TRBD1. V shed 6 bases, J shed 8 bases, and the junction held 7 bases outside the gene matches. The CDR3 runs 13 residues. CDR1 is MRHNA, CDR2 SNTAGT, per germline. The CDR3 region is CASSVTGAYEQFF. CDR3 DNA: TGTGCCAGCAGCGTTACAGGGGCCTATGAGCAGTTCTTC.

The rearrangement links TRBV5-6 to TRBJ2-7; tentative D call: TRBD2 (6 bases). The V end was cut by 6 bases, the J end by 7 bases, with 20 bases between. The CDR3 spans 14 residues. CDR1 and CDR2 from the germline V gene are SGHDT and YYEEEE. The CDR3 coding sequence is TGTGCCAGCAAGCGGGTTGGAAGACATAGAGAGCAGTACGTC. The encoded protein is CASKRVGRHREQYV.

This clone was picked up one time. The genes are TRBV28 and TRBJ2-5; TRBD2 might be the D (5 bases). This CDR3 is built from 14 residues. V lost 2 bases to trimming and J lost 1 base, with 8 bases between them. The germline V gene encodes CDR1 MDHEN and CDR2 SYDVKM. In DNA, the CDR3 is TGTGCCAGCAGTTTAAAGCGGTTCCAAGAGACCCAGTACTTC. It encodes CASSLKRFQETQYF.

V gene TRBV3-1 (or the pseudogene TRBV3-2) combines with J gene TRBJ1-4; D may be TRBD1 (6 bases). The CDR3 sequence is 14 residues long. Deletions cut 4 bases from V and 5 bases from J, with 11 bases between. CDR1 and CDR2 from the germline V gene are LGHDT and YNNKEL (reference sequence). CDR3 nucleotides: TGTGCCAGCAGCCCTTTAAGGGGGAATGAAAAACTGTTTTTT. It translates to CASSPLRGNEKLFF.

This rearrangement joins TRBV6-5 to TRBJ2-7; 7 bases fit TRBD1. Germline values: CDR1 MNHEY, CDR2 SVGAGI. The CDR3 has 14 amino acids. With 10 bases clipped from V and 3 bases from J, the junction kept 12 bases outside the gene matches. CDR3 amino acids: CATRTGPLVYEQYV. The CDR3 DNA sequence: TGTGCCACCCGGACAGGTCCCCTAGTCTACGAGCAGTACGTC.

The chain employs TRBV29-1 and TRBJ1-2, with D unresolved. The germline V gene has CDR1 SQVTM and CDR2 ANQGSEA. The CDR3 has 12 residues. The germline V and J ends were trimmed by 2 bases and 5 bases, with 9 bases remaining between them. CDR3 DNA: TGCAGCGTTGAATTGCCCCCATATGGCTACACCTTC. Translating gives CSVELPPYGYTF.

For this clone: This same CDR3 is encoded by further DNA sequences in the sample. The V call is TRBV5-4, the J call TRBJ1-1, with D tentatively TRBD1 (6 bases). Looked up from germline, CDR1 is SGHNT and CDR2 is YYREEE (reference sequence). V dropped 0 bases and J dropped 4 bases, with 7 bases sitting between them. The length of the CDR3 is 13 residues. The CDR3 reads CASSLEGGTEAFF. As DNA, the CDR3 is TGTGCCAGCAGCTTGGAGGGGGGCACTGAAGCTTTCTTT.

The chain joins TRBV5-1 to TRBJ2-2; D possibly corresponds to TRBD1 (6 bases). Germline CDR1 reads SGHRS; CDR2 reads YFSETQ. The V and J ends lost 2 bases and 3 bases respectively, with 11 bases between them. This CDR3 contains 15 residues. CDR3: CASSFRDTDTGELFF. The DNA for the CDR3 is TGCGCCAGCAGCTTCCGGGACACTGACACCGGGGAGCTGTTTTTT.

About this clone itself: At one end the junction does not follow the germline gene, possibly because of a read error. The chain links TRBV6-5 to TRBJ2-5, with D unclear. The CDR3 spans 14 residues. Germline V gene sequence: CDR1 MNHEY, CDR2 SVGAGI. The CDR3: CASNYRTAQETQYF. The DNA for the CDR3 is TGTGCCAGCAATTACAGAACAGCGCAAGAGACCCAGTACTTC.

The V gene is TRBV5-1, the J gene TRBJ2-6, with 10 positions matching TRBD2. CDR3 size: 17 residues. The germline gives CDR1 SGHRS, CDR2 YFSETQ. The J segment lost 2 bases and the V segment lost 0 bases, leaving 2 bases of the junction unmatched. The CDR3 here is CASSLVAGGTGANVLTF. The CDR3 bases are TGCGCCAGCAGCTTGGTAGCGGGGGGCACTGGGGCCAACGTCCTGACTTTC.

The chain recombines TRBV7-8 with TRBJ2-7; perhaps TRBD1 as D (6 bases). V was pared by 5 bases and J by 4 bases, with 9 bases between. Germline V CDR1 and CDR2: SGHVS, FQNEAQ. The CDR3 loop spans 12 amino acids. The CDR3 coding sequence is TGTGCCAGCAGCGAAGGACAGTACGAGCAGTACGTC. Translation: CASSEGQYEQYV.

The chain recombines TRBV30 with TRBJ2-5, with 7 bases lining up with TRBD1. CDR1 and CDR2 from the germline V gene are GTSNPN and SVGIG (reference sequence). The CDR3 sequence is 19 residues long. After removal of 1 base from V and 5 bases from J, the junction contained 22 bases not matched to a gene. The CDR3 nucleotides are TGTGCCTGGAGTGACCGGGCTTACAGGGGAAGGGGATTGGCGGAGACCCAGTACTTC. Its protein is CAWSDRAYRGRGLAETQYF.

CDR3 sequence reads: CASSFSTLAGGQDTQYF. CDR3 in DNA: TGTGCCAGCAGTTTCTCGACTCTAGCGGGGGGGCAAGATACGCAGTATTTT. This chain links TRBV27 with TRBJ2-3; 12 bases map to TRBD2. The length of the CDR3 is 17 residues. Looked up from germline, CDR1 is MNHEY and CDR2 is SMNVEV (reference sequence). Losses at the gene ends were 3 bases for V and 5 bases for J; bases not matched to a gene: 9.

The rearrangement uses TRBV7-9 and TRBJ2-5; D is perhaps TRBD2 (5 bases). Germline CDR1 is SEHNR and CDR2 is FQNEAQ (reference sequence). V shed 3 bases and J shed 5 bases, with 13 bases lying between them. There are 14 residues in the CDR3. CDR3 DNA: TGTGCCAGCAGCTTCGCTAGCAGTGGGGAGACCCAGTACTTC. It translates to CASSFASSGETQYF.

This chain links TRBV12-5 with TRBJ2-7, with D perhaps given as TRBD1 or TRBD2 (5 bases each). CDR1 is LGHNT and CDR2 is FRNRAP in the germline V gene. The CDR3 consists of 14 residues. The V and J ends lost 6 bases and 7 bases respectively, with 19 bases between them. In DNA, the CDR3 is TGTGCTAGTGGACGGACAACTACGGCGGGTGAGCAGTACGTC. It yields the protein CASGRTTTAGEQYV.

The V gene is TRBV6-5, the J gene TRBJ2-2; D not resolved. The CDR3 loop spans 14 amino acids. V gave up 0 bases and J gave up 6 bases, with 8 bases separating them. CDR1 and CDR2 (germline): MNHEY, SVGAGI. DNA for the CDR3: TGTGCCAGCAGTTACTCGATTTCTTCCGGGGAGCTGTTTTTT. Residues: CASSYSISSGELFF.

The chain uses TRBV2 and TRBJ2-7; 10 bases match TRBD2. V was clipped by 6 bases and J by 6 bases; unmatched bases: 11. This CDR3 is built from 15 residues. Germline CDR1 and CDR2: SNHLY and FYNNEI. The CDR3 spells CASRGGTSDPLEQYV. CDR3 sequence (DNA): TGTGCCAGCAGGGGAGGGACTAGCGATCCCCTCGAGCAGTACGTC.